The 31 T cell receptor beta chains given below trace back to one sample, sequenced in a study of T-cell reconstitution after alpha-beta-depleted transplantation in children listed by TCRdb under 2016. The sample's treatment or condition label, in plain terms: allogeneic hematopoietic cell transplantation with graft depleted of TCRalphabeta T cells and CD19 B cells. Preparation of the library involved PCR. The reads were generated on an Illumina HiSeq 2500. TCR libraries were prepared with molecular barcoding, using unique molecular identifiers to normalize TCRbeta repertoire quantification. TCRdb cleaned the public reads at Q25 with fastp, built clones with MiXCR and kept in-frame beta chains. Each entry is one CDR3 protein sequence, shown with its most common DNA and genes. This sample lists about 130,000 distinct CDR3 sequences; about 9.5% were detected once. About 24% of the sample comes from the top ten.

The source material was PBMCs, mostly from graft donor cells, sampled 180 days after TCRalphabeta/CD19-depleted stem cell transplant. These receptors came from a girl in the first two years of life who had a stem cell transplant for combined immunodeficiency, so the T cells may come from the graft donor.

This clonotype was observed at least ten times. The junction does not match germline at one end; this may be a read error. This chain's CDR3 is CASSLGGNTEAFF. CDR3 bases: TGCGCCAGCAGCTTGGGGGGGAACACTGAAGCTTTCTTT. This rearrangement joins TRBV5-5 to TRBJ1-1, with D possibly being TRBD1 (5 bases). From germline, CDR1 is SGHKS and CDR2 YYEKEE (reference sequence). The CDR3 covers 13 residues.

The chain uses TRBV5-1 and TRBJ2-3; TRBD2 is a possible D gene (5 bases). Germline CDR1 SGHRS, CDR2 YFSETQ. CDR3 length: 12 residues. V lost 2 bases and J 8 bases, leaving 9 bases between the germline ends. In nucleotides, the CDR3 is TGCGCCAGCAGCTTTTTCGAGGGTACGCAGTATTTT. This translates into CASSFFEGTQYF.

This clonotype was detected only a few times. The rearrangement joins TRBV7-2 to TRBJ2-7; TRBD2 agrees at 11 bases. Trimming took 9 bases from V and 6 from J; bases not matched to a gene: 1. The CDR3 covers 11 residues. CDR1 and CDR2 from the germline V gene are SGHTA and FQGNSA. DNA for the CDR3: TGTGCCAGTAGCGGGGGGGTCGAGCAGTACTTC. Protein: CASSGGVEQYF.

This clonotype was detected a few times. The V call is TRBV9, the J call TRBJ2-1; no clear D. The V end was cut by 1 base, the J end by 4 bases, with 21 bases between. Looked up from germline, CDR1 is SGDLS and CDR2 is YYNGEE. The CDR3 is 18 amino acids. The CDR3 sequence: CASSVRIETNRLYNEQFF. Here the CDR3 DNA reads TGTGCCAGCAGCGTAAGAATCGAGACCAACCGATTATACAATGAGCAGTTCTTC.

In this sample, this clonotype turned up a few times. The chain recombines TRBV29-1 with TRBJ2-5; 8 nucleotides agree with TRBD2. Trimming at V came to 5 bases and at J to 4 bases, leaving 12 bases not matched to a gene. The germline V gene encodes CDR1 SQVTM and CDR2 ANQGSEA. The CDR3 is 15 residues long. DNA for the CDR3: TGCAGCGTTCTGCGGGGGGCTAGTAGGGGAGAGACCCAGTACTTC. Protein sequence: CSVLRGASRGETQYF.

The rearrangement joins TRBV10-3 to TRBJ2-7, with TRBD2 matching 8 bases. The CDR3 totals 13 residues. Germline V CDR1 and CDR2: ENHRY, SYGVKD. Trimming removed 11 bases from V and 2 bases from J; junction bases left unmatched: 8. The CDR3 bases are TGTGCCGCCCGGACTAGCACCACCTACGAGCAGTACTTC. Protein sequence: CAARTSTTYEQYF.

J is TRBJ2-5 and V is TRBV20-1, with a tentative D call TRBD1 (6 bases). V was trimmed by 6 bases and J by 4 bases, leaving 18 bases between them. Looked up from germline, CDR1 is DFQATT and CDR2 is SNEGSKA (reference sequence). The CDR3 contains 14 residues. The CDR3 region is CSADPVGTRETQYF. Written as DNA, the CDR3 is TGCAGTGCCGACCCTGTCGGGACAAGAGAGACCCAGTACTTC.

This clonotype appeared many times. This chain links TRBV27 with TRBJ2-7; no clear D. This CDR3 spans 13 amino acids. The germline V gene encodes CDR1 MNHEY and CDR2 SMNVEV (reference sequence). V lost 4 bases and J lost 3, with 10 bases in between. The CDR3 protein is CASSWSDSYEQYF. In DNA form, the CDR3 reads TGTGCCAGCAGTTGGTCAGATAGCTACGAGCAGTACTTC.

This clonotype appeared a few times. The chain uses TRBV20-1 and TRBJ1-2; tentatively, D is TRBD1 (6 bases). The CDR3 consists of 16 residues. V lost 1 base and J 4 bases, leaving 19 bases between the germline ends. Germline V gene data show CDR1 as DFQATT and CDR2 as SNEGSKA (reference sequence). Here the CDR3 reads CSARARGQTHFYGYTF. The CDR3 nucleotides are TGCAGTGCTAGAGCCCGCGGACAGACACACTTCTATGGCTACACCTTC.

This clonotype turned up a few times. V and J are TRBV9 and TRBJ2-7; 11 nucleotides agree with TRBD2. J was trimmed by 2 bases and V by 4 bases; bases with no gene match: 5. Germline V gives CDR1 SGDLS, CDR2 YYNGEE. The CDR3 has 15 amino acids. In nucleotides, the CDR3 is TGTGCCAGCAGCTTAGGTAGCGGGAGGGCCTACGAGCAGTACTTC. It translates to CASSLGSGRAYEQYF. The full variable domain, rest sourced from reference TRBV9 and TRBJ2-7, is DSGVTQTPKHLITATGQRVTLRCSPRSGDLSVYWYQQSLDQGLQFLIQYYNGEERAKGNILERFSAQQFPDLHSELNLSSLELGDSALYFCASSLGSGRAYEQYFGPGTRLTVT.

This clonotype was found a few times. The chain couples TRBV7-8 to TRBJ1-1; unclear D gene. The germline V and J ends were trimmed by 5 bases and 8 bases, with 12 bases remaining between them. The CDR3 runs 12 residues. CDR1 is SGHVS, CDR2 FQNEAQ, per germline. The CDR3 loop reads CASSRIPREAFF. The CDR3 coding sequence is TGTGCCAGCAGCCGGATACCCCGGGAAGCTTTCTTT.

This clonotype was detected a few times. The J gene is TRBJ2-3, the V gene TRBV12-3 or TRBV12-4, with 7 bases that match TRBD2. Germline trimming cut 5 bases from V and 5 bases from J; bases unmatched to any gene: 13. The CDR3 length is 16 residues. The CDR3 protein is CASSRPSGLTRDTQYF. The CDR3 region has the DNA TGTGCCAGCAGTCGTCCTTCGGGACTAACACGAGATACGCAGTATTTT.

The chain uses TRBV10-3 and TRBJ2-7; perhaps TRBD2 as D (6 bases). Per germline, CDR1 ENHRY and CDR2 SYGVKD. Trimming took 0 bases from V and 3 from J, leaving 15 bases between them. The CDR3 has 16 residues. CDR3 sequence (DNA): TGTGCCATCAGTGAGTCGAGGTCCGGAGGGGACTACGAGCAGTACTTC. It is translated as CAISESRSGGDYEQYF.

This clonotype came up a few times. At one of its ends the junction is not consistent with the germline gene, which may arise from a read error. This rearrangement joins TRBV5-1 to TRBJ2-2, with 7 nucleotides matching TRBD2. This CDR3 has 14 residues. CDR1 and CDR2 from the germline V gene are SGHRS and YFSETQ. The CDR3 here is CASRFGGTSGELFF. CDR3 coding DNA: TGCGCCAGCCGCTTCGGGGGGACGTCCGGGGAGCTGTTTTTT.

This clonotype was observed a few times. This sequence joins TRBV5-5 and TRBJ1-4; no reliable D call. Trimming cost V 1 base and J 7 bases, with 11 bases left between them. Per the germline V gene, CDR1 is SGHKS and CDR2 is YYEKEE (reference sequence). The CDR3 contains 14 residues. The CDR3 coding sequence is TGTGCCAGCAGCTTGATGGCAGAGGGTGAAAAACTGTTTTTT. Translation: CASSLMAEGEKLFF.

This rearrangement joins TRBV3-1 to TRBJ1-1; D gene ambiguous. Trimming took 5 bases from V and 0 from J, leaving 13 bases between them. This CDR3 contains 15 residues. Germline V CDR1 and CDR2: LGHDT, YNNKEL (reference sequence). For the CDR3, the DNA is TGTGCCAGCAGCGAAGTAGGGTTCATGAACACTGAAGCTTTCTTT. This encodes CASSEVGFMNTEAFF.

The rearrangement links TRBV6-5 to TRBJ2-3; 8 nucleotides match TRBD1. The germline CDR1 and CDR2 sequences are MNHEY and SVGAGI. The CDR3 runs to 16 residues. J was trimmed by 2 bases and V by 2 bases; bases with no gene match: 6. DNA of the CDR3: TGTGCCAGCAGTTACCCCGGGACAGGCTACACAGATACGCAGTATTTT. It is translated as CASSYPGTGYTDTQYF.

The genes are TRBV20-1 and TRBJ2-3; 13 nucleotides match TRBD2. J lost 0 bases, V lost 1 base, and 4 bases had no gene match. The CDR3 totals 17 residues. CDR1 and CDR2 (germline): DFQATT, SNEGSKA (reference sequence). The CDR3 sequence: CSARGLAGGPSTDTQYF. CDR3 nucleotides: TGCAGTGCTAGAGGACTAGCGGGGGGCCCCAGCACAGATACGCAGTATTTT.

V and J are TRBV5-1 and TRBJ2-7; TRBD2 matches 12 bases. V trimming: 1 base; J trimming: 0 bases; junction bases outside the gene matches: 14. Per germline, CDR1 SGHRS and CDR2 YFSETQ. The length of the CDR3 is 20 residues. For the CDR3, the DNA is TGCGCCAGCAGCTTGCATAACCAGACTAGCGGGGGCCTCCTCTCCTACGAGCAGTACTTC. Its translation: CASSLHNQTSGGLLSYEQYF. Together with reference TRBV5-1 and TRBJ2-7, the CDR3 gives the full variable domain: KAGVTQTPRYLIKTRGQQVTLSCSPISGHRSVSWYQQTPGQGLQFLFEYFSETQRNKGNFPGRFSGRQFSNSRSEMNVSTLELGDSALYLCASSLHNQTSGGLLSYEQYFGPGTRLTVT.

The CDR3 region is CASSFRQPDTQYF. For the CDR3, the DNA is TGCGCCAGCAGCTTCCGACAGCCAGATACGCAGTATTTT. The rearrangement links TRBV5-1 to TRBJ2-3, with a possible D match to TRBD1 (5 bases). Between the trimmed V and J ends, which lost 2 bases and 4 bases, there was a span of 8 bases. The CDR3 spans 13 residues. Germline CDR1 is SGHRS and CDR2 is YFSETQ. The full variable domain, in which reference TRBV5-1 and TRBJ2-3 provide the parts outside the CDR3, is KAGVTQTPRYLIKTRGQQVTLSCSPISGHRSVSWYQQTPGQGLQFLFEYFSETQRNKGNFPGRFSGRQFSNSRSEMNVSTLELGDSALYLCASSFRQPDTQYFGPGTRLTVL.

V usage is TRBV20-1 and J usage is TRBJ2-5; 14 bases are shared with TRBD2. Per the germline V gene, CDR1 is DFQATT and CDR2 is SNEGSKA (reference sequence). This CDR3 is 15 amino acids long. Trimming took 5 bases from V and 2 from J; bases not matched to a gene: 4. The chain's CDR3 is CSAHGLAGGQETQYF. Written as DNA, the CDR3 is TGCAGTGCTCACGGACTAGCGGGGGGACAAGAGACCCAGTACTTC.

CDR3 protein: CSVGPGQGYEQYF. The CDR3 nucleotides are TGCAGCGTTGGGCCGGGACAGGGATACGAGCAGTACTTC. The chain couples TRBV29-1 to TRBJ2-7; 9 nucleotides agree with TRBD1. Unmatched junction bases numbered 5, after V lost 4 bases and J lost 4 bases. CDR3 length: 13 residues. In germline, CDR1 is SQVTM, CDR2 ANQGSEA.

This chain uses TRBV14 with TRBJ2-1; D unclear. Germline CDR1 and CDR2: SGHDN and FVKESK. V lost 4 bases to trimming and J lost 3 bases, with 13 bases between them. The CDR3 sequence is 15 residues long. The CDR3 DNA is TGTGCCAGCAGCCTAAGGGAAGGAAGCTACAATGAGCAGTTCTTC. Amino acid sequence: CASSLREGSYNEQFF.

There are many counts of this clonotype. The genes are TRBV12-5 and TRBJ2-3; TRBD1 matches at 7 bases. The V and J ends lost 4 bases and 5 bases, in that order; junction bases with no gene match: 6. This CDR3 has 14 residues. CDR1 is LGHNT and CDR2 is FRNRAP in the germline V gene. The CDR3 coding sequence is TGTGCTAGTGGTTATAGGGGGCTCGGAGATACGCAGTATTTT. It codes for CASGYRGLGDTQYF.

This clonotype was seen more than once but under ten times. This chain links TRBV20-1 with TRBJ2-1; TRBD2 agrees at 13 bases. Per germline, CDR1 DFQATT and CDR2 SNEGSKA (reference sequence). Trimming removed 6 bases from V and 3 bases from J; junction bases left unmatched: 11. CDR3 length equals 17 residues. In DNA form, the CDR3 reads TGCAGTGCAAATGGGGGTCGGACTAGCGGGAGCTACAATGAGCAGTTCTTC. Translation gives CSANGGRTSGSYNEQFF.

This clonotype showed up many times. This chain uses TRBV19 with TRBJ2-7, with D uncertain. Germline V gene sequence: CDR1 LNHDA, CDR2 SQIVND (reference sequence). The germline V and J ends were trimmed by 4 bases and 2 bases, with 6 bases remaining between them. This CDR3 contains 12 residues. The CDR3 spells CASSSYTYEQYF. The CDR3 DNA is TGTGCCAGTAGTAGTTATACCTACGAGCAGTACTTC. The variable domain in full, with the rest retrieved from reference TRBV19 and TRBJ2-7, is DGGITQSPKYLFRKEGQNVTLSCEQNLNHDAMYWYRQDPGQGLRLIYYSQIVNDFQKGDIAEGYSVSREKKESFPLTVTSAQKNPTAFYLCASSSYTYEQYFGPGTRLTVT.

Worth noting for this clonotype: One end of the junction does not line up with germline, which may come from a read error. The rearrangement joins TRBV3-1 to TRBJ2-2; D call uncertain. CDR1 is LGHDT and CDR2 is YNNKEL in the germline V gene (reference sequence). There are 15 residues in the CDR3. CDR3 protein: CATSQDWAYPGGLFF. CDR3 sequence (DNA): TGTGCCACCAGCCAAGATTGGGCCTACCCGGGCGGGCTGTTTTTT.

The gene calls are TRBV6-2 or TRBV6-3 and TRBJ2-1; no definite D call. Trimming removed 2 bases at V and 5 bases at J, with 7 bases between. The CDR3 has 13 residues. Germline V lookup: CDR1 MNHEY, CDR2 SVGEGT. Written as DNA, the CDR3 is TGTGCCAGCAGTTACGAAACTCACAATGAGCAGTTCTTC. Its protein product is CASSYETHNEQFF.

This clonotype has more than one count but fewer than ten. J is TRBJ1-1 and V is TRBV3-1; D gene ambiguous. The CDR3 sequence is 15 residues long. Germline CDR1 reads LGHDT; CDR2 reads YNNKEL (reference sequence). Trimming took off 1 base at V and 1 base at J, with 10 bases between the two ends. In nucleotides, the CDR3 is TGTGCCAGCAGCCAAGGGTGGGTCCCGAACACTGAAGCTTTCTTT. It codes for CASSQGWVPNTEAFF.

The table lists this clonotype with a few counts. The chain is built from TRBV10-3 and TRBJ2-3; 10 nucleotides line up with TRBD2. CDR1 and CDR2 (germline): ENHRY, SYGVKD. The V gene end was trimmed by 2 bases and the J gene end by 5 bases; junction bases not matched to a gene: 4. The CDR3 totals 15 residues. CDR3 residues: CAISEMIAGGDTQYF. Written as DNA, the CDR3 is TGTGCCATCAGTGAGATGATAGCGGGAGGAGATACGCAGTATTTT.

There are a few counts of this clonotype. This chain joins TRBV12-3 or TRBV12-4 and TRBJ2-1; D not resolved. CDR3 length: 11 residues. V lost 5 bases and J lost 4, with 3 bases in between. In DNA, the CDR3 is TGTGCCAGCAGTGCATACAATGAGCAGTTCTTC. This encodes CASSAYNEQFF.